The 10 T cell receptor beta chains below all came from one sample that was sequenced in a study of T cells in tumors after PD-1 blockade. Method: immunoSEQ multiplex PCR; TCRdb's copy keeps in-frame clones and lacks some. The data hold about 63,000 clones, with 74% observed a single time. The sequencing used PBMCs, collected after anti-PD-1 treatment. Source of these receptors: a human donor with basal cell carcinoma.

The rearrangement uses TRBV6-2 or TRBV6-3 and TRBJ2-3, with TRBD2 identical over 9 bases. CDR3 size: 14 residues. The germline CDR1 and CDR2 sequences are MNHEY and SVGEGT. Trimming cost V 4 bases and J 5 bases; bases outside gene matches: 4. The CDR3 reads CASSSLAGRDTQYF. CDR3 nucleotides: TGTGCCAGCAGTTCACTAGCGGGCCGAGATACGCAGTATTTT.

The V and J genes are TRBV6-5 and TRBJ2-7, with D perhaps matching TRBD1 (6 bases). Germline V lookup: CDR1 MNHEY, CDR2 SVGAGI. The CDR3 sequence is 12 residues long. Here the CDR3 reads CEYRPGAYEQYF. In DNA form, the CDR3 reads TGTGAATACAGGCCAGGGGCCTACGAGCAGTACTTC.

The CDR3 DNA sequence: TGTGCCAGCACCGACAGCAGGGGCCCTTACTATGAGCAGTTCTTC. Translating gives CASTDSRGPYYEQFF. This rearrangement joins TRBV6-6 to TRBJ2-1; maybe TRBD1 (6 bases). This CDR3 is built from 15 residues. Trimming took off 7 bases at V and 8 bases at J, with 21 bases between the two ends. Germline V gene sequence: CDR1 MNHNY, CDR2 SVGAGI (reference sequence).

The CDR3 nucleotides read TGTGCCAGCAGCCAAGATCTTAGGGGGAATGGCTACACCTTC. As protein: CASSQDLRGNGYTF. The rearrangement uses TRBV14 and TRBJ1-2, with D possibly TRBD1 on 6 matching bases. This CDR3 region has 14 residues. Deletions cut 0 bases from V and 6 bases from J, with 11 bases between. CDR1 and CDR2 from the germline V gene are SGHDN and FVKESK. The full variable domain, rest sourced from reference TRBV14 and TRBJ1-2, is EAGVTQFPSHSVIEKGQTVTLRCDPISGHDNLYWYRRVMGKEIKFLLHFVKESKQDESGMPNNRFLAERTGGTYSTLKVQPAELEDSGVYFCASSQDLRGNGYTFGSGTRLTVV.

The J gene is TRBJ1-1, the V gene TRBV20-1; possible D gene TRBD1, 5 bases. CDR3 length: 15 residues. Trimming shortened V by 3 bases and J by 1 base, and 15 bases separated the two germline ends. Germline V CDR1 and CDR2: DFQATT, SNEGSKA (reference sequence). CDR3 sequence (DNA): TGCAGTGCTAGTCGCCCGGGGGGTAGGAACACTGAAGCTTTCTTT. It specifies CSASRPGGRNTEAFF.

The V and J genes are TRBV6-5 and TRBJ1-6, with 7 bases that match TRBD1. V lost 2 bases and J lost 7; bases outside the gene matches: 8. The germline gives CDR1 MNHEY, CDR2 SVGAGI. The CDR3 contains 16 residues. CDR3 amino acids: CASSYPTGARNSPLHF. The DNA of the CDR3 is TGTGCCAGCAGTTACCCCACAGGGGCAAGAAATTCACCCCTCCACTTT.

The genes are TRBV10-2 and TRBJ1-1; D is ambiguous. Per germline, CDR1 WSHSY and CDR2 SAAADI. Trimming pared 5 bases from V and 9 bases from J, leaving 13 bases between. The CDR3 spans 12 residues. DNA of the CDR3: TGCGCCAGCAGTCCGGTGGGAATCCAAGCTTTCTTT. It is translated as CASSPVGIQAFF.

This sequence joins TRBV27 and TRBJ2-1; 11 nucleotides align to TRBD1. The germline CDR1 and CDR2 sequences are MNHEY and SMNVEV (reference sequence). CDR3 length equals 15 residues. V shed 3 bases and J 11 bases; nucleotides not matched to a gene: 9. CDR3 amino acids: CASSFSGTGGWKQFF. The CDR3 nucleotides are TGTGCCAGCAGTTTCTCCGGGACAGGGGGTTGGAAGCAGTTCTTC.

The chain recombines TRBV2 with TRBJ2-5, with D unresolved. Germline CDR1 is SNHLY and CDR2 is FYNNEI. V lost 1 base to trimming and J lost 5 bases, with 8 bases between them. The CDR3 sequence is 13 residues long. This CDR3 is CASSEVVGETQYF. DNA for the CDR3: TGTGCCAGCAGTGAAGTAGTTGGGGAGACCCAGTACTTC.

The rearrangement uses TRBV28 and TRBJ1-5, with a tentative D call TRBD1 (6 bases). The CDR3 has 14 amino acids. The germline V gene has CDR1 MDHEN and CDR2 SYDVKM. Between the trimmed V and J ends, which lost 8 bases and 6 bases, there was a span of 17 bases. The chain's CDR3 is CASGFEGGVQPQHF. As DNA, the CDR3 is TGTGCCAGCGGGTTCGAGGGGGGGGTTCAGCCCCAGCATTTT. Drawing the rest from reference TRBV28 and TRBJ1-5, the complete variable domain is DVKVTQSSRYLVKRTGEKVFLECVQDMDHENMFWYRQDPGLGLRLIYFSYDVKMKEKGDIPEGYSVSREKKERFSLILESASTNQTSMYLCASGFEGGVQPQHFGDGTRLSIL.